This T cell receptor (beta chain) stems from a study of CD8 T cells in ankylosing spondylitis. Germline V gene data show CDR1 as LGHNA and CDR2 as YNFKEQ. The CDR3 sequence is 19 residues long. Losses at the gene ends were 0 bases for V and 4 bases for J; bases not matched to a gene: 12. There are a few counts of this clonotype. TCRdb called the 5' RACE reads again in MiXCR, with one record for every CDR3 protein. Here the sample spans 150,000 to 200,000 distinct CDR3 sequences, about 16% being singletons. The chain couples TRBV4-2 to TRBJ2-2; 9 bases are a match to TRBD2. This TCR was recovered from a male donor with ankylosing spondylitis or in good health (not recorded which). Material for sequencing was blood, either unsorted or a sorted T cell fraction (not recorded which). CDR3 nucleotides: TGTGCCAGCAGCCAAGAACCAGCGGGAGGAATCGGCAGCACCGGGGAGCTGTTTTTT. It yields the protein CASSQEPAGGIGSTGELFF.